These 30 T cell receptor beta chains share one sample of origin, sequenced in a study of T cells in tuberculosis. Here immunoSEQ multiplex PCR was the method, and the copy in TCRdb shows in-frame clones only, minus some. The table lists more than 30,000 clones, around 97% of them singletons. Sequencing was carried out using PBMCs. Receptors were obtained from a donor aged 10 to 29 with latent tuberculosis or without tuberculosis infection.

The gene calls are TRBV6-5 and TRBJ2-7; TRBD1 matches at 7 bases. The CDR3 runs 14 residues. V lost 6 bases and J lost 2; bases outside the gene matches: 7. The germline CDR1 and CDR2 sequences are MNHEY and SVGAGI. In nucleotides, the CDR3 is TGTGCCAGCAGAGTGACAGGGCTACCCTACGAGCAGTACTTC. It is translated as CASRVTGLPYEQYF.

The gene calls are TRBV6-1 and TRBJ2-7; 7 nucleotides align to TRBD1. With V trimmed by 8 bases and J by 1 base, 8 bases remained unmatched. Germline CDR1 MNHNS, CDR2 SASEGT. The length of the CDR3 is 14 residues. The CDR3, as DNA: TGTGCCAGCCATCCAGACAGGGAGTCCTACGAGCAGTACTTC. Translation: CASHPDRESYEQYF.

In DNA, the CDR3 is TGTGCCAGCAGCCTAGGACAGGGGATAGGCACTGAAGCTTTCTTT. This codes for CASSLGQGIGTEAFF. The chain recombines TRBV9 with TRBJ1-1, with 9 positions matching TRBD1. The CDR3 has 15 amino acids. With 4 bases clipped from V and 4 bases from J, the junction kept 8 bases outside the gene matches. The germline CDR1 and CDR2 sequences are SGDLS and YYNGEE.

This chain connects TRBV5-6 to TRBJ1-1; D uncertain. Germline V gene data show CDR1 as SGHDT and CDR2 as YYEEEE. V lost 5 bases and J lost 2, with 16 bases in between. The CDR3 runs to 15 residues. The CDR3 sequence is CASSSEEFYNTEAFF. CDR3 bases: TGTGCCAGCAGTTCGGAGGAGTTCTACAACACTGAAGCTTTCTTT.

The V and J genes are TRBV6-5 and TRBJ2-5; a weak D match, TRBD1 (6 bases). Trimming removed 7 bases from V and 5 bases from J, with 14 bases in between. This CDR3 has 13 amino acids. CDR1 and CDR2 (germline): MNHEY, SVGAGI. CDR3 DNA: TGTGCCAGCACCCCAGGGGTACGGGAGACCCAGTACTTC. Protein sequence: CASTPGVRETQYF.

CDR3 nucleotides: TGTGCCAGCGAGGACAGGGGGCCCGCTAACTATGGCTACACCTTC. This gives the protein CASEDRGPANYGYTF. This chain joins TRBV5-6 and TRBJ1-2; 11 nucleotides line up with TRBD1. CDR1 SGHDT and CDR2 YYEEEE come from the germline V gene. The CDR3 is 15 amino acids. V was pared by 7 bases and J by 0 bases, with 5 bases of the junction left unmatched.

This clone has a single count. The chain links TRBV11-2 to TRBJ2-1; 9 positions match TRBD1. Germline CDR1 is SGHAT and CDR2 is FQNNGV. Unmatched junction bases numbered 6, after V lost 0 bases and J lost 3 bases. The CDR3 runs to 17 residues. The CDR3: CASSLDQGDRVYNEQFF. CDR3 bases: TGTGCCAGCAGCTTAGATCAGGGGGACAGGGTCTACAATGAGCAGTTCTTC.

The V gene is TRBV11-2, the J gene TRBJ2-3; 8 nucleotides align to TRBD2. The germline CDR1 and CDR2 sequences are SGHAT and FQNNGV. V lost 4 bases, J lost 0 bases, and 6 bases stayed unmatched. CDR3 size: 16 residues. Written as DNA, the CDR3 is TGTGCCAGCAGCTCACAATCTAGCGGGAGCACAGATACGCAGTATTTT. Translated: CASSSQSSGSTDTQYF.

This chain connects TRBV20-1 to TRBJ2-1; D unclear. This CDR3 has 10 residues. Germline-derived CDR1 and CDR2 are DFQATT and SNEGSKA (reference sequence). V lost 0 bases to trimming and J lost 10 bases, with 4 bases between them. The CDR3 region has the DNA TGCAGTGCTAGAGATGGCGAGCAGTTCTTC. Its protein is CSARDGEQFF.

The chain employs TRBV5-6 and TRBJ2-3, with TRBD1 matching over 9 bases. The junction had 14 bases not matched to a gene; V was cut back by 4 bases and J by 2 bases. Germline CDR1 SGHDT, CDR2 YYEEEE. The CDR3 covers 18 residues. CDR3 nucleotides: TGTGCCAGCAGCCGCCACGGTAGGACAGGGGCGACCACAGATACGCAGTATTTT. Translating it yields CASSRHGRTGATTDTQYF. Using reference TRBV5-6 and TRBJ2-3 for the parts outside the CDR3, the full variable domain is DAGVTQSPTHLIKTRGQQVTLRCSPKSGHDTVSWYQQALGQGPQFIFQYYEEEERQRGNFPDRFSGHQFPNYSSELNVNALLLGDSALYLCASSRHGRTGATTDTQYFGPGTRLTVL.

The V call is TRBV28, the J call TRBJ2-1; a possible D gene is TRBD2 (5 bases). The CDR3 contains 16 residues. Trimming removed 4 bases from V and 6 bases from J, with 19 bases in between. CDR1 is MDHEN and CDR2 is SYDVKM in the germline V gene. This CDR3 reads CASSWWTLTSLNEQFF. CDR3 coding DNA: TGTGCCAGCAGTTGGTGGACGCTCACTAGTCTCAATGAGCAGTTCTTC.

The chain couples TRBV18 to TRBJ2-2; possibly TRBD2 for D (5 bases). The CDR3 length is 14 residues. V was shortened by 3 bases and J by 2 bases, with 7 bases between the two germline ends. Germline CDR1 reads KGHSH; CDR2 reads LQKENI. The CDR3 nucleotides read TGTGCCAGCTCACCCGGACTCAACACCGGGGAGCTGTTTTTT. It translates to CASSPGLNTGELFF.

CDR3 amino acids: CASRTGGGSNTGELFF. The CDR3 nucleotides are TGTGCCAGCAGGACGGGGGGAGGTTCGAACACCGGGGAGCTGTTTTTT. The chain has TRBV2 and TRBJ2-2; TRBD2 aligns across 7 bases. Trimming cost V 6 bases and J 0 bases; bases outside gene matches: 7. This CDR3 is 16 amino acids long. CDR1 is SNHLY and CDR2 is FYNNEI in the germline V gene.

V is TRBV18 and J is TRBJ1-5; D call uncertain. V was cut by 3 bases and J by 2 bases, with 8 bases left in between. This CDR3 comprises 14 residues. Looked up from germline, CDR1 is KGHSH and CDR2 is LQKENI. The CDR3 nucleotides are TGTGCCAGCTCACCGAGTAGCGGCAATCAGCCCCAGCATTTT. As protein: CASSPSSGNQPQHF.

The chain recombines TRBV14 with TRBJ1-2, with D unresolved. Germline V gives CDR1 SGHDN, CDR2 FVKESK. The CDR3 extends over 14 amino acids. Between the trimmed V and J ends, which lost 2 bases and 7 bases, there was a span of 14 bases. This CDR3 reads CASSQYGASAGYTF. CDR3 nucleotide sequence: TGTGCCAGCAGCCAATATGGAGCCTCCGCTGGCTACACCTTC.

The gene calls are TRBV6-5 and TRBJ2-2; 8 bases fit TRBD2. The CDR3 length is 15 residues. Germline lookup yields CDR1 MNHEY and CDR2 SVGAGI. The V gene end was trimmed by 4 bases and the J gene end by 1 base; junction bases not matched to a gene: 2. The CDR3 bases are TGTGCCAGCAGTTTGGCGGGGGGGAACACCGGGGAGCTGTTTTTT. Encoded protein: CASSLAGGNTGELFF.

The genes are TRBV28 and TRBJ2-1, with TRBD2 matching 11 bases. The CDR3 spans 16 residues. The J segment lost 2 bases and the V segment lost 6 bases, leaving 6 bases of the junction unmatched. Germline CDR1 reads MDHEN; CDR2 reads SYDVKM. CDR3 residues: CASSSSGRSTYNEQFF. For the CDR3, the DNA is TGTGCCAGCAGCTCTAGCGGGAGGTCCACCTACAATGAGCAGTTCTTC. The full variable domain, rest sourced from reference TRBV28 and TRBJ2-1, is DVKVTQSSRYLVKRTGEKVFLECVQDMDHENMFWYRQDPGLGLRLIYFSYDVKMKEKGDIPEGYSVSREKKERFSLILESASTNQTSMYLCASSSSGRSTYNEQFFGPGTRLTVL.

J is TRBJ2-3 and V is TRBV9; D is perhaps TRBD1 (5 bases). The V end lost 0 bases, the J end lost 4 bases, and 12 bases lay between the germline ends. Germline assignment: CDR1 SGDLS and CDR2 YYNGEE. This CDR3 is built from 15 residues. The CDR3 nucleotides read TGTGCCAGCAGCGTAGATGGACACAAGTCAGATACGCAGTATTTT. This gives the protein CASSVDGHKSDTQYF.

CDR3 coding DNA: TGTGCCAGCAGCCCCCCCTGGGCGGGAGGGCCCGGCAATGAGCAGTTCTTC. It translates to CASSPPWAGGPGNEQFF. The chain employs TRBV5-6 and TRBJ2-1; 9 bases align to TRBD2. Germline CDR1 and CDR2: SGHDT and YYEEEE. Trimming cost V 4 bases and J 6 bases; bases outside gene matches: 14. The CDR3 has 17 amino acids.

The chain is built from TRBV28 and TRBJ1-5, with D hard to call. Germline V gene sequence: CDR1 MDHEN, CDR2 SYDVKM. The CDR3 contains 14 residues. V was trimmed by 6 bases and J by 3 bases, leaving 12 bases between them. Here the CDR3 reads CASRSRRVNQPQHF. In nucleotides, the CDR3 is TGTGCCAGCAGGTCCCGTCGGGTCAATCAGCCCCAGCATTTT.

This clone occurred once. The chain joins TRBV5-1 to TRBJ2-1; D perhaps matches TRBD2 (6 bases). CDR1 and CDR2 (germline): SGHRS, YFSETQ. Trimming shortened V by 0 bases and J by 0 bases, and 16 bases separated the two germline ends. The CDR3 runs to 18 residues. The CDR3 DNA reads TGCGCCAGCAGCTTGGGTAGGCAGGGACTGAGCTCCTACAATGAGCAGTTCTTC. Protein product: CASSLGRQGLSSYNEQFF.

The rearrangement joins TRBV5-4 to TRBJ2-7; 7 nucleotides match TRBD2. From germline, CDR1 is SGHNT and CDR2 YYREEE (reference sequence). V was pared by 4 bases and J by 7 bases, with 11 bases of the junction left unmatched. The CDR3 contains 14 residues. In nucleotides, the CDR3 is TGTGCCAGCAGCGTACGGGGGGACTCCCCGGAGCAGTACTTC. It codes for CASSVRGDSPEQYF.

The chain joins TRBV14 to TRBJ2-7; possibly TRBD1 for D (6 bases). This CDR3 region has 13 residues. Germline assignment: CDR1 SGHDN and CDR2 FVKESK. V shed 9 bases and J shed 3 bases, with 15 bases lying between them. DNA of the CDR3: TGTGCCAGATACAGGGATTTATGCTACGAGCAGTACTTC. Translating gives CARYRDLCYEQYF.

The genes are TRBV2 and TRBJ1-4, with TRBD1 identical over 8 bases. The CDR3 contains 14 residues. Germline assignment: CDR1 SNHLY and CDR2 FYNNEI. Losses at the gene ends were 3 bases for V and 11 bases for J; bases not matched to a gene: 8. The CDR3 loop reads CASSDGQGVGKLFF. For the CDR3, the DNA is TGTGCCAGCAGTGACGGACAGGGAGTAGGGAAACTGTTTTTT. Complete variable domain (other parts from reference TRBV2 and TRBJ1-4): EPEVTQTPSHQVTQMGQEVILRCVPISNHLYFYWYRQILGQKVEFLVSFYNNEISEKSEIFDDQFSVERPDGSNFTLKIRSTKLEDSAMYFCASSDGQGVGKLFFGSGTQLSVL.

V usage is TRBV5-1 and J usage is TRBJ1-2; the D gene is possibly TRBD1 (6 bases). There are 14 residues in the CDR3. The V gene lost 1 base and the J gene lost 5 bases, with 12 bases spanning the gap. Germline V lookup: CDR1 SGHRS, CDR2 YFSETQ. CDR3 sequence: CASSLTGQLYGYTF. CDR3 nucleotides: TGCGCCAGCAGCTTGACCGGACAGCTATATGGCTACACCTTC.

This chain joins TRBV25-1 and TRBJ2-3; D is unresolved. V was cut by 4 bases and J by 14 bases, with 19 bases left in between. The germline V gene has CDR1 MGHDK and CDR2 SYGVNS. The CDR3 length is 13 residues. The CDR3: CASSGGSGYRRYF. The CDR3 nucleotides are TGTGCCAGCAGTGGAGGTTCCGGGTATCGTCGGTATTTT.

The V call is TRBV30, the J call TRBJ2-3, with 8 bases that match TRBD1. V lost 3 bases, J lost 4 bases, and 6 bases stayed unmatched. The CDR3 has 14 residues. CDR1 GTSNPN and CDR2 SVGIG come from the germline V gene (reference sequence). The DNA of the CDR3 is TGTGCCTGGAGAAGGACAGGGTACGCAGATACGCAGTATTTT. It translates to CAWRRTGYADTQYF.

The chain recombines TRBV23-1 with TRBJ2-7; D is uncertain. TRBV23-1 has ORF status, its function being uncertain. The CDR3 runs to 14 residues. V was clipped by 1 base and J by 5 bases, with 12 bases between them. CDR3 protein: CASSQWSCEHEQYF. Here the CDR3 DNA reads TGCGCCAGCAGTCAATGGTCCTGCGAACACGAGCAGTACTTC.

The chain is built from TRBV18 and TRBJ2-5; the match to TRBD2 covers 7 bases. V shed 0 bases, J shed 3 bases, and the junction held 7 bases outside the gene matches. The CDR3 runs to 16 residues. Germline V gene data show CDR1 as KGHSH and CDR2 as LQKENI. CDR3 bases: TGTGCCAGCTCACCACCGGGGGGGAGGCGGAAAGAGACCCAGTACTTC. Its translation: CASSPPGGRRKETQYF. The complete variable domain, with remaining parts taken from reference TRBV18 and TRBJ2-5, reads NAGVMQNPRHLVRRRGQEARLRCSPMKGHSHVYWYRQLPEEGLKFMVYLQKENIIDESGMPKERFSAEFPKEGPSILRIQQVVRGDSAAYFCASSPPGGRRKETQYFGPGTRLLVL.

The count of this clone is one. This rearrangement joins TRBV7-2 to TRBJ2-2, with D possibly matching TRBD2 (5 bases). The CDR3 has 14 residues. V was clipped by 4 bases and J by 6 bases, with 12 bases between them. Looked up from germline, CDR1 is SGHTA and CDR2 is FQGNSA. CDR3 nucleotides: TGTGCCAGCAGCTGGGTTAGCGCCGCCGGGGAGCTGTTTTTT. Translated: CASSWVSAAGELFF.